Shown below are 15 T cell receptor beta chains from a single sample sequenced in a study of regulatory T cells in long-lasting Graves disease. The time point denotes: newly diagnosed GD, antithyroid drugs for less than 3 months. The TCR library was made from RNA that had been extracted from PBMCs in TRIzol. Assembly of TCR beta libraries relied on iRepertoire HTBI primers together with Arm-PCR of CDR3 regions. TCRdb re-called the multiplex PCR reads with MiXCR, one entry per CDR3 protein. Here the sample spans about 540,000 distinct CDR3 sequences, about 14% being singletons. Separately, the same data were catalogued under a study of T cells in Graves' hyperthyroidism and ophthalmopathy.

The sample in question was peripheral blood mononuclear cells (PBMCs), obtained at new diagnosis, from a patient treated with antithyroid drugs. The source is a man aged 30 to 45 with Graves disease.

At least ten counts were recorded for this clonotype. V and J are TRBV2 and TRBJ1-1; tentatively, D is TRBD1 (5 bases). Germline V gene lookup returns CDR1 SNHLY and CDR2 FYNNEI. The CDR3 has 13 amino acids. Trimming left V 6 bases short and J 2 bases short, with 10 bases between. CDR3 region: CASSAQGNTEAFF. In DNA form, the CDR3 reads TGTGCCAGCAGCGCCCAGGGTAACACTGAAGCTTTCTTT.

This clonotype has just a few counts. A much more abundant neighbour one base away suggests this may be a read error. This chain's CDR3 is CASRILRTSGGTDTQYF. The CDR3 bases are TGTGCCAGCAGAATTCTTAGGACTAGCGGGGGCACAGATACGCAGTATTTT. J is TRBJ2-3 and V is TRBV6-1; 12 bases align to TRBD2. The CDR3 sequence is 17 residues long. Trimming at V came to 6 bases and at J to 1 base, leaving 8 bases not matched to a gene. The germline CDR1 and CDR2 sequences are MNHNS and SASEGT.

This chain links TRBV30 with TRBJ2-5; D may be TRBD2 (6 bases). V was shortened by 4 bases and J by 2 bases, with 20 bases between the two germline ends. The CDR3 loop spans 16 amino acids. Germline loops: CDR1 GTSNPN, CDR2 SVGIG (reference sequence). The CDR3 is CAWIIRPGTQQETQYF. The CDR3 region has the DNA TGTGCCTGGATCATCCGCCCCGGGACTCAGCAAGAGACCCAGTACTTC.

V usage is TRBV2 and J usage is TRBJ1-3, with D possibly matching TRBD1 (5 bases). CDR1 SNHLY and CDR2 FYNNEI come from the germline V gene. The CDR3 is made up of 15 amino acids. V lost 8 bases, J lost 3 bases, and 17 bases lay in between. CDR3 in amino acids: CASEPTGAGGNTIYF. CDR3 sequence (DNA): TGTGCCAGCGAACCGACCGGGGCAGGTGGAAACACCATATATTTT. The variable domain in full, with the rest retrieved from reference TRBV2 and TRBJ1-3, is EPEVTQTPSHQVTQMGQEVILRCVPISNHLYFYWYRQILGQKVEFLVSFYNNEISEKSEIFDDQFSVERPDGSNFTLKIRSTKLEDSAMYFCASEPTGAGGNTIYFGEGSWLTVV.

Remarks on this clonotype: An end of the junction does not agree with germline; a read error may underlie this. The rearrangement joins TRBV24-1 to TRBJ2-2; D may be TRBD2 (5 bases). Germline V gene data show CDR1 as KGHDR and CDR2 as SFDVKD. CDR3 length equals 18 residues. CDR3 residues: CATSDSGVGILFTGELLF. As DNA, the CDR3 is TGTGCCACCAGTGATTCCGGTGTGGGGATCCTATTCACCGGGGAGCTGCTTTTT.

This clonotype was observed a few times. The V gene is TRBV5-6, the J gene TRBJ2-1; the D call may be TRBD1 or TRBD2 (5 bases each). The germline V and J ends were trimmed by 4 bases and 7 bases, with 15 bases remaining between them. Germline V gene lookup returns CDR1 SGHDT and CDR2 YYEEEE. CDR3 length: 14 amino acids. The CDR3 protein is CASSIGTHLNEQFF. As DNA, the CDR3 is TGTGCCAGCAGCATAGGGACCCACTTAAATGAGCAGTTCTTC.

Many counts were recorded for this clonotype. The chain is built from TRBV27 and TRBJ2-1; a possible D gene is TRBD2 (7 bases). The CDR3 consists of 16 residues. CDR1 MNHEY and CDR2 SMNVEV come from the germline V gene (reference sequence). V lost 6 bases and J lost 3, with 18 bases in between. DNA for the CDR3: TGTGCCAGCAGCTTCCTGGGGGAGGGGGTCTACAATGAGCAGTTCTTC. It codes for CASSFLGEGVYNEQFF.

In its sample, this clonotype was seen many times. The rearrangement uses TRBV18 and TRBJ2-5; 7 bases are a match to TRBD1. Trimming cost V 5 bases and J 4 bases; bases outside gene matches: 7. Germline V gene data show CDR1 as KGHSH and CDR2 as LQKENI. The CDR3 covers 14 residues. The CDR3 bases are TGTGCCAGCTCAGCAACAGGGGTTTCAGAGACCCAGTACTTC. Residues: CASSATGVSETQYF.

This clonotype was recorded a few times. The J gene is TRBJ2-3, the V gene TRBV5-1; 7 nucleotides line up with TRBD1. CDR3 length: 17 residues. Trimming took 2 bases from V and 3 from J; bases not matched to a gene: 12. Germline CDR1 and CDR2: SGHRS and YFSETQ. The CDR3 region has the DNA TGCGCCAGCAGCTTAGGGACAGTCACCACGAGGACAGATACGCAGTATTTT. Its protein is CASSLGTVTTRTDTQYF.

This clonotype was detected many times. The chain couples TRBV11-2 to TRBJ2-1, with D perhaps given as TRBD1 or TRBD2 (6 bases each). V lost 5 bases and J lost 6, with 14 bases in between. In germline, CDR1 is SGHAT, CDR2 FQNNGV. The CDR3 extends over 14 amino acids. The CDR3 nucleotides read TGTGCCAGCAGCGAACTCGGGGGCCCCAATGAGCAGTTCTTC. This translates into CASSELGGPNEQFF.

As concerns this clonotype: Possible read error: a much larger clone is one base away. V and J are TRBV29-1 and TRBJ1-3; a possible D gene is TRBD1 (5 bases). With 6 bases removed from V and 6 bases from J, the gap between germline ends came to 15 bases. CDR1 and CDR2 (germline): SQVTM, ANQGSEA. This CDR3 is 13 amino acids long. The CDR3 here is CSVGGTVENTIYF. Written as DNA, the CDR3 is TGCAGCGTGGGCGGGACCGTTGAAAACACCATATATTTT.

This clonotype was detected many times. The chain recombines TRBV7-9 with TRBJ1-5; D is unresolved. The CDR3 runs to 12 residues. Germline V CDR1 and CDR2: SEHNR, FQNEAQ (reference sequence). V was pared by 5 bases and J by 6 bases, with 8 bases between. The CDR3: CASSKGVQPQHF. In DNA, the CDR3 is TGTGCCAGCAGCAAAGGAGTTCAGCCCCAGCATTTT.

At least ten counts were recorded for this clonotype. The J gene is TRBJ2-7, the V gene TRBV12-3 or TRBV12-4; tentatively, D is TRBD1 (5 bases). V was clipped by 3 bases and J by 3 bases, with 12 bases between them. This CDR3 has 14 amino acids. CDR3 region: CASSFGRAFYEQYF. The CDR3, as DNA: TGTGCCAGCAGTTTCGGCAGGGCCTTCTACGAGCAGTACTTC.

In this sample, this clonotype turned up many times. The DNA for the CDR3 is TGTGCCAGCAGTTTCCTCCCCTTGGTAGCGAACACTGAAGCTTTCTTT. Its translation: CASSFLPLVANTEAFF. The V call is TRBV12-3 or TRBV12-4, the J call TRBJ1-1; D is unclear. CDR3 size: 16 residues. Trimming removed 3 bases at V and 1 base at J, with 15 bases between.

Note on this clonotype: A clone one base away is much larger, so this may be a read error. The V call is TRBV27, the J call TRBJ2-6; 9 bases fit TRBD1. Per the germline V gene, CDR1 is MNHEY and CDR2 is SMNVEV (reference sequence). CDR3 length equals 18 residues. In DNA, the CDR3 is TGTGCCAGCAGTTTAGGGACAGGGTTTATACCTGGGGCCAACGCCCTGACTTTC. As protein: CASSLGTGFIPGANALTF. Using reference TRBV27 and TRBJ2-6 for the parts outside the CDR3, the full variable domain is EAQVTQNPRYLITVTGKKLTVTCSQNMNHEYMSWYRQDPGLGLRQIYYSMNVEVTDKGDVPEGYKVSRKEKRNFPLILESPSPNQTSLYFCASSLGTGFIPGANALTFGAGSRLTVL.